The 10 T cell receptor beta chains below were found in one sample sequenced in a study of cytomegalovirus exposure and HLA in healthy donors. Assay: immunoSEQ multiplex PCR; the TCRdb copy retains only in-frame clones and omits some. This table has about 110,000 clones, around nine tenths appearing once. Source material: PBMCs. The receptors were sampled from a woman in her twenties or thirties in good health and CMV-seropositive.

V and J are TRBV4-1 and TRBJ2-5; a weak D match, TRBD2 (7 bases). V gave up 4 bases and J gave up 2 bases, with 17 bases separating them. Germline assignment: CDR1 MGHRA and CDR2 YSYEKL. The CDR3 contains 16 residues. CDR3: CASSPVGGGRQETQYF. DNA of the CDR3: TGCGCCAGCAGCCCCGTAGGGGGGGGGAGGCAAGAGACCCAGTACTTC.

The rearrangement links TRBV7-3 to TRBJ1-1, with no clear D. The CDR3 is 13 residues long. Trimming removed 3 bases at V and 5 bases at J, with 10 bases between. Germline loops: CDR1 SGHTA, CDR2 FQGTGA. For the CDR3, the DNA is TGTGCCAGCAGCTTCAAGAGGGAGACTGAAGCTTTCTTT. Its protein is CASSFKRETEAFF. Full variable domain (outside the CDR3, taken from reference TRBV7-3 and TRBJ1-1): GAGVSQTPSNKVTEKGKYVELRCDPISGHTALYWYRQSLGQGPEFLIYFQGTGAADDSGLPNDRFFAVRPEGSVSTLKIQRTERGDSAVYLCASSFKRETEAFFGQGTRLTVV.

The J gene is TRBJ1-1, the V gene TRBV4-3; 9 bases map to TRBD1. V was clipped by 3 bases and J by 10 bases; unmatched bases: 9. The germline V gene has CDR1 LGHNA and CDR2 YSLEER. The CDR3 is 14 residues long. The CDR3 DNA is TGCGCCAGCAGCCATGGAAGGGGGACAGGGTTAGCTTTCTTT. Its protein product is CASSHGRGTGLAFF.

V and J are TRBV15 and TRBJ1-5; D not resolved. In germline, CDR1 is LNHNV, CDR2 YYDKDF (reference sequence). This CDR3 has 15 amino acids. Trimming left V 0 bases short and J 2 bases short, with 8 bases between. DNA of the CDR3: TGTGCCACCAGCAGAGATCGGCAGGGCAATCAGCCCCAGCATTTT. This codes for CATSRDRQGNQPQHF.

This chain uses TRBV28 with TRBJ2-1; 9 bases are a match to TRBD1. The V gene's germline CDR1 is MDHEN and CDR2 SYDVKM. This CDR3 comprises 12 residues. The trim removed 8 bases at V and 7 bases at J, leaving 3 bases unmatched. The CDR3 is CASGGQGNEQFF. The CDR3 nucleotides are TGTGCCAGCGGCGGACAGGGGAATGAGCAGTTCTTC. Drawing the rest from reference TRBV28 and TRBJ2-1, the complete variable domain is DVKVTQSSRYLVKRTGEKVFLECVQDMDHENMFWYRQDPGLGLRLIYFSYDVKMKEKGDIPEGYSVSREKKERFSLILESASTNQTSMYLCASGGQGNEQFFGPGTRLTVL.

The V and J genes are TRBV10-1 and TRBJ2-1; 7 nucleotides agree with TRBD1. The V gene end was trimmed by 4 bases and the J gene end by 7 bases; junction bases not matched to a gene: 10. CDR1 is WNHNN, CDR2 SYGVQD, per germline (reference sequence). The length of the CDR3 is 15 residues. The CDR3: CASSAGTDLGNEQFF. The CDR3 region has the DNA TGCGCCAGCAGTGCCGGGACAGATTTAGGGAATGAGCAGTTCTTC.

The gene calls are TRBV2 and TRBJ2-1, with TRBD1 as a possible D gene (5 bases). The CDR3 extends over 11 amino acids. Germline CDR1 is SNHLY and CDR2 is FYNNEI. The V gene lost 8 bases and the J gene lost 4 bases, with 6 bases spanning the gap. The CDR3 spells CASSGYNEQFF. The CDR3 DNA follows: TGTGCCAGCTCAGGGTACAATGAGCAGTTCTTC.

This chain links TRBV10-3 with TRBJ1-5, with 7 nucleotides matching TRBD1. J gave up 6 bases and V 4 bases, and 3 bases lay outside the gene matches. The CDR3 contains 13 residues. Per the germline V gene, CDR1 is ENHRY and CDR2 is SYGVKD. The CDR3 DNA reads TGTGCCATCAGTGTCGACAGGGTTCAGCCCCAGCATTTT. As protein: CAISVDRVQPQHF.

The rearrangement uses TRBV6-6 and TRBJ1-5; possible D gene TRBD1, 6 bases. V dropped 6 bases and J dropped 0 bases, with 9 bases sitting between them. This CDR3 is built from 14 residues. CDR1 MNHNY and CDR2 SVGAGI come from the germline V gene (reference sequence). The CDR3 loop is CASSRDNSNQPQHF. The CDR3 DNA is TGTGCCAGCAGCAGGGACAATAGCAATCAGCCCCAGCATTTT.

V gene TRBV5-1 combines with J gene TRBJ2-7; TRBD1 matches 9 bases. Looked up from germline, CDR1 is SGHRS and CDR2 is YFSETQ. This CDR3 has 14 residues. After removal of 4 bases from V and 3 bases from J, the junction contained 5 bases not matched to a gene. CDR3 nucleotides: TGCGCCAGCAGCCTCGGACAGGGGTACTACGAGCAGTACTTC. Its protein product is CASSLGQGYYEQYF.